The clone carrying this T cell receptor (beta chain) was counted a few times. Germline-derived CDR1 and CDR2 are MNHNS and SASEGT. The germline V and J ends were trimmed by 2 bases and 5 bases, with 10 bases remaining between them. The CDR3 has 14 amino acids. This sample was included in a study of OX40 agonist ivuxolimab in advanced cancers. Using immunoSEQ multiplex PCR, the repertoire was profiled, and TCRdb retains in-frame clones only, with some absent. The data contain 40,000 to 60,000 clones, 80% to 90% of them seen just once; the ten biggest clones take up around 7%. Autoimmune disease history or systemic immunosuppression excluded patients.

The source is an adult with an advanced solid tumor such as melanoma, head and neck, liver or kidney cancer. Specimen: CD4+ or CD8+ T cells sorted from blood, collected in a trial of the OX40 agonist ivuxolimab. J is TRBJ1-5 and V is TRBV6-1, with D perhaps matching TRBD1 (6 bases). The CDR3 loop reads CASSETGRDQPQHF. The CDR3 DNA is TGTGCCAGCAGTGAAACAGGGCGGGATCAGCCCCAGCATTTT.